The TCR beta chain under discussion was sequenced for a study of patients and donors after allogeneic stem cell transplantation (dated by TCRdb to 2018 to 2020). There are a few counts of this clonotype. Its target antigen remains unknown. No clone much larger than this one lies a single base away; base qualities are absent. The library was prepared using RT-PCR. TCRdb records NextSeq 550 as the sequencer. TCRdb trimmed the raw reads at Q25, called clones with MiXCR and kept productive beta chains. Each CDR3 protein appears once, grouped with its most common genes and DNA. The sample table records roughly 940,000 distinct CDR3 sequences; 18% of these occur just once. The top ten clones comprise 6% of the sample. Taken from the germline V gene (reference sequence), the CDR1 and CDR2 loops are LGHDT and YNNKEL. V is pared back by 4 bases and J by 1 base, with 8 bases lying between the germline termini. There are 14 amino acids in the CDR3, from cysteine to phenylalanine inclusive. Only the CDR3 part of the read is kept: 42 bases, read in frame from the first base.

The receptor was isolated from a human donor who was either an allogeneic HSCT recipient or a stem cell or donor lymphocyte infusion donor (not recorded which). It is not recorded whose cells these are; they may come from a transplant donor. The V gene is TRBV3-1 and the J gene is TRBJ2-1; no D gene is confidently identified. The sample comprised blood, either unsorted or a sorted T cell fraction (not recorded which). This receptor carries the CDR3 CASSPDGSYNEQFF. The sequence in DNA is TGTGCCAGCAGCCCCGATGGGTCCTACAATGAGCAGTTCTTC.